This note documents a single T cell receptor (beta chain) sequence. Its antigen is still unknown. TCRdb's copy holds only in-frame clones and misses some; the assay was immunoSEQ multiplex PCR. The table has about 48,000 clones, roughly 90% seen once. This specimen comes from a study of radiotherapy plus CTLA-4 blockade in lung cancer. Overall study context: Objective responses emerged in around a sixth of patients, and around 29% attained disease control.

Whole-study results and caveats: Radiotherapy was combined with ipilimumab, and tumor-derived TCR clones then expanded in blood. Strongest reported response predictors: early blood clone changes and post-radiation interferon-beta.

Focal radiation and CTLA-4 blockade (ipilimumab) were tested in chemo-refractory metastatic non-small-cell lung cancer patients. The germline gives CDR1 MGHDK, CDR2 SYGVNS. The CDR3 totals 15 residues. V gave up 6 bases and J gave up 3 bases; unmatched junction bases: 7. The sample was peripheral blood, taken from a patient treated with radiotherapy plus ipilimumab. The chain carries TRBV25-1 and TRBJ2-5, with 10 bases matching TRBD2. This sequence originates from a human donor with non-small cell lung cancer that progressed on radiotherapy plus ipilimumab. Some clones in this sample may be carry-over from other donors' samples. The CDR3: CASRPYGLAEETQYF. In nucleotides, the CDR3 is TGTGCCAGCAGACCTTATGGACTAGCGGAAGAGACCCAGTACTTC.